What follows is one T cell receptor beta chain and its context. The antigen is not known. The data are from a study of shared clonotypes between healthy human individuals. Points from the study as a whole: What naive subsets generally showed was a larger estimated richness than memory subsets showed.

Recent vaccinations or acute infections were absent in the healthy HIV-negative adult donors. Clones were read by immunoSEQ multiplex PCR, and TCRdb kept only the in-frame ones, dropping some. The data hold over a million clones, with roughly 96% observed a single time. The CDR3 has 13 residues. V lost 6 bases and J 7 bases, leaving 13 bases between the germline ends. In germline, CDR1 is SGDLS, CDR2 YYNGEE. The chain couples TRBV9 to TRBJ2-2, with D perhaps being TRBD1 or TRBD2 (5 bases each). The sequenced sample consisted of naive CD4+ T cells sorted from blood. The sample's subset: CD45RA+ positively selected. The receptor was isolated from a man in his thirties or forties in good health. The CDR3 here is CASTVEGIGELFF. The CDR3 nucleotides are TGTGCCAGCACCGTCGAGGGGATCGGGGAGCTGTTTTTT.